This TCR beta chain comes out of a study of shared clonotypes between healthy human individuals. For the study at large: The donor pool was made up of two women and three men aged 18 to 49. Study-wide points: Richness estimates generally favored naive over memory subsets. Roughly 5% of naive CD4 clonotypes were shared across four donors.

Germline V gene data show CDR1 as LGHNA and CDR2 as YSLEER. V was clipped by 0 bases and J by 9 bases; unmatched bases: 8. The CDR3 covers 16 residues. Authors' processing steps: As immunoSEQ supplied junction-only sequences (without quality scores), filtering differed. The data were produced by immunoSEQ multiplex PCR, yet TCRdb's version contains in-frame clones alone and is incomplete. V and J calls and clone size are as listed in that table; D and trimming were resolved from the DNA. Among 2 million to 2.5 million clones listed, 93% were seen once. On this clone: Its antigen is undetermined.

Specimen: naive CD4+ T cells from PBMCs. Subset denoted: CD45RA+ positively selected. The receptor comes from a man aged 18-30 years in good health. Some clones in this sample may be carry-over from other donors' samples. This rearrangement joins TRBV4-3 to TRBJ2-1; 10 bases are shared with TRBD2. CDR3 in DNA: TGCGCCAGCAGCCAAGAGACTAGCGGGTGGGGAGGTGAGCAGTTCTTC. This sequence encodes CASSQETSGWGGEQFF.